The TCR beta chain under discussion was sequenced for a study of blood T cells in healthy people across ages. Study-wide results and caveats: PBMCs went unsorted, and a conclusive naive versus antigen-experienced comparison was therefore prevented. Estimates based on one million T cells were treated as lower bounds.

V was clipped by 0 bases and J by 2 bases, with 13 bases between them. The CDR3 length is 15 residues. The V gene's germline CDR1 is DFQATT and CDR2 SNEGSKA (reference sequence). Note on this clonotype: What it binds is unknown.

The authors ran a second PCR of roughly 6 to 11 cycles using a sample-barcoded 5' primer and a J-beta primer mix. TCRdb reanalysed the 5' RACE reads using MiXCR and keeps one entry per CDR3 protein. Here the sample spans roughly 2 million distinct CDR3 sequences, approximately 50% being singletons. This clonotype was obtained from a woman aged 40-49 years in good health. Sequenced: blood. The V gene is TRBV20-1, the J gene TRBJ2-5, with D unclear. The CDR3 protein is CSARDRSSLQETQYF. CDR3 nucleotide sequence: TGCAGTGCTAGAGATCGATCGTCCTTACAAGAGACCCAGTACTTC.